The present T cell receptor (beta chain) was sequenced within a study of vaccination and CD4 T cells after COVID-19 (dated by TCRdb to between 2022 and 2023). For the study in its entirety: The convalescent cohort comprised six males and four females, including two Hispanic individuals, seven Caucasians, two Asians and one multiracial person. Overlapping spike peptide pools from SARS-CoV-2 and from the common cold coronaviruses HCoV-NL63, HCoV-OC43 and HCoV-229E were used as culture stimuli. In ten to eleven COVID-19 convalescent patients and a handful of infection-naive healthy vaccine recipients, the spike-specific CD4+ TCR repertoire before mRNA vaccination was compared with the repertoire after mRNA vaccination. Post-vaccine blood samples were taken a median of approximately 76 days after the second vaccine dose, with a range of about 13 to 241 days. Control cultures used a CEFX viral epitope pool as positive control, an HIV-1 Nef peptide pool as negative control, or no peptide. Each participant got two doses of either the Pfizer-BioNTech BNT162b2 vaccine (n=8) or the Moderna mRNA-1273 vaccine (n=2). Post-COVID blood samples were collected from convalescent patients a median of around 100 days after diagnosis, with a range of about 35 to 170 days. At the TCR clonotype level, an earlier paper using these donors assessed memory CD4+ T cell crossreactivity between SARS-CoV-2 and common cold coronavirus spike proteins.

Summary of the overall study and its limitations: In convalescent patients, a median around 86% of post-vaccine SARS-CoV-2-reactive clones were detected only after vaccination, suggesting vaccine-specific priming. An increase in the median number of SARS-CoV-2-reactive clonotypes from 21 after infection to 38 after vaccination was observed, but the change was not found to be significant. Of the vaccine-specific clones found in convalescent patients, nearly all (304 of 307) were mono-reactive for SARS-CoV-2 spike instead of being cross-reactive with common cold coronaviruses. The study included relatively few convalescent patients and did not analyze early timepoints after natural infection.

Explained via the paper, the treatment or condition label denotes: approximately 9-day PBMC culture with coronavirus spike peptide pools or control peptides (ViraFEST assay). CD4+ T cells from unexposed donors were collected before the COVID-19 pandemic (2011-2018). To expand antigen-specific T cells with peptide pools and then pick out the expanded clonotypes through TCR sequencing, the study relied on the ViraFEST assay. PBMCs were cultured at roughly 1.9 million per well in IMDM supplemented with around 5% human AB serum and 9 to 10 IU/ml IL-2, with around 10 ug/ml peptide pools added. On days 3 and 7, half of the culture medium was replaced with fresh IL-2-containing medium. Once the cells had been in culture for about 10 days, the EasySep CD4+ T cell isolation kit was used to isolate CD4+ T cells by negative selection. As cell number allowed, CD4+ T cells from unexposed donors were tested for reactivity to SARS-CoV-2 S and N and to four common cold coronavirus spike pools. Ficoll-Paque Plus gradient centrifugation was used to isolate PBMCs from whole blood, and the isolated PBMCs were then either used fresh or cryopreserved at -140C. Each culture condition was generally run in triplicate wells. The leukapheresis product for the unexposed donors was obtained through commercial purchase.

Based on the germline V gene (reference sequence), the CDR1 and CDR2 sequences are SGHAT and FQDESV. The CDR3 numbers 15 residues from cysteine through phenylalanine. Left in the record is the CDR3 DNA by itself, 45 bases read in frame from the first base. Trimming takes 2 bases from V and 3 bases from J, and the germline ends sit 13 bases apart. Libraries were made using PCR. TCR sequencing of DNA from cultured CD4+ T cells used the Oncomine TCR Beta short-read assay at the Johns Hopkins FTIC core. Genomic DNA was extracted from the cultured CD4+ T cells with the QIAamp micro DNA kit. Oncomine TCR Beta libraries from cultured CD4+ T cells were pooled using unique dual indexes and sequenced on an Illumina iSeq 100. As for how the authors treated the data: Non-productive sequences were removed, and CDR3s not starting with C, not ending with F or W, or shorter than 7 amino acids were discarded. The MANAFEST web application identified antigen-specific clonotypes by comparing peptide-stimulated wells against reference wells and other culture wells. An FDR below 0.05, an odds ratio above 5, and a productive frequency above 0.1% in at least two of three replicate wells were required for clones to be considered positive. Clonotypes that were significantly expanded in both SARS-CoV-2 spike wells and at least one common cold coronavirus spike condition were defined as cross-reactive. Using R version 3.6.1, CDR3 homology was evaluated through Levenshtein distances (stringdist) along with unrooted phylogenetic trees (ape). The public reads were run again by TCRdb, first through fastp at Q25 and then through MiXCR, and only productive beta chains were kept. Duplicate CDR3 protein sequences are folded into a single record with the most common DNA and genes. These V and J calls derive from TCRdb rather than the authors' analysis. The sample table contains about 10,000 distinct CDR3 sequences; only one count was recorded for about 60% of them. Of the sample, around 25% falls within the top ten clones.

Turning to this clonotype: Its antigen target is currently unknown. No per-base quality is available; no much larger clone lies one base away.

The material sequenced was CD4+ T cells from blood, cultured in vitro. Recombination linked TRBV11-1 to TRBJ2-5; TRBD2 is possibly the D segment (6 matching bases). This TCR was recovered from a human donor in good health. The base sequence is TGTGCCAGCAGCTTAAGGCTGGGGGGTGAAGAGACCCAGTACTTC. This yields the protein CASSLRLGGEETQYF. The full variable domain, with segments outside the CDR3 supplied by the reference TRBV11-1 and TRBJ2-5 proteins, appears as EAEVAQSPRYKITEKSQAVAFWCDPISGHATLYWYRQILGQGPELLVQFQDESVVDDSQLPKDRFSAERLKGVDSTLKIQPAELGDSAMYLCASSLRLGGEETQYFGPGTRLLVL.